These 11 T cell receptor beta chains came from one sample sequenced in a study of blood T cells in healthy people across ages. Through a sample-barcoded 5' primer and a J-beta primer mix, a second PCR was run for roughly 6 to 11 cycles. TCRdb used MiXCR to reprocess the 5' RACE reads, holding one entry per CDR3 protein. The table records about 940,000 distinct CDR3 sequences, around 48% of them present only once. Sequencing input: blood. These receptors originate from a man aged 25 to 45 in good health.

The gene calls are TRBV12-3 or TRBV12-4 and TRBJ2-1, with a tentative D call TRBD2 (6 bases). V lost 5 bases, J lost 8 bases, and 16 bases lay in between. The CDR3 sequence is 14 residues long. The CDR3 reads CASSGVGGVDEQFF. The CDR3, as DNA: TGTGCCAGCAGTGGGGTGGGGGGTGTCGATGAGCAGTTCTTC.

The chain carries TRBV20-1 and TRBJ1-6; no firm D call. V was pared by 1 base and J by 8 bases, with 12 bases between. Germline V gene sequence: CDR1 DFQATT, CDR2 SNEGSKA (reference sequence). CDR3 length: 14 amino acids. This CDR3 is CSARATKAHSPLHF. The CDR3 DNA sequence: TGCAGTGCTAGAGCCACGAAGGCCCATTCACCCCTCCACTTT.

The chain has TRBV6-1 and TRBJ2-3; 13 bases fit TRBD2. Germline V lookup: CDR1 MNHNS, CDR2 SASEGT. J lost 8 bases, V lost 6 bases, and 17 bases had no gene match. The CDR3 is 18 residues long. CDR3 sequence reads: CASSHASGLAGFKGTQYF. In DNA, the CDR3 is TGTGCCAGCAGCCACGCCTCGGGACTAGCGGGGTTTAAGGGTACGCAGTATTTT.

V is TRBV7-2 and J is TRBJ2-4; TRBD1 agrees at 8 bases. The CDR3 contains 15 residues. The V segment lost 5 bases and the J segment 3 bases; nucleotides outside the gene matches: 6. The germline V gene encodes CDR1 SGHTA and CDR2 FQGNSA. CDR3 sequence: CASSPDRALKNIQYF. The CDR3 nucleotides are TGTGCCAGCAGCCCGGACAGGGCCCTCAAAAACATTCAGTACTTC.

This rearrangement joins TRBV12-3 or TRBV12-4 to TRBJ2-7; D not certain. Trimming removed 3 bases from V and 0 bases from J, with 12 bases in between. The CDR3 sequence is 15 residues long. The chain's CDR3 is CASSFAGSSSYEQYF. CDR3 coding DNA: TGTGCCAGCAGTTTTGCAGGATCCAGCTCCTACGAGCAGTACTTC.

There are a few counts of this clonotype. The chain employs TRBV27 and TRBJ2-5; TRBD1 matches at 7 bases. The V segment lost 2 bases and the J segment 4 bases; nucleotides outside the gene matches: 13. Germline V CDR1 and CDR2: MNHEY, SMNVEV (reference sequence). The CDR3 is 17 amino acids. The CDR3 spells CASSLNRGPIQGETQYF. The CDR3 DNA sequence: TGTGCCAGCAGTTTAAATAGGGGGCCGATTCAGGGAGAGACCCAGTACTTC.

This sequence joins TRBV4-1 and TRBJ1-2, with TRBD1 as a possible D gene (5 bases). The CDR3 loop spans 16 amino acids. Germline-derived CDR1 and CDR2 are MGHRA and YSYEKL. Trimming took off 3 bases at V and 0 bases at J, with 14 bases between the two ends. The CDR3, as DNA: TGCGCCAGCAGCCAGGCGACCCCGACAGCTAACTATGGCTACACCTTC. Its translation: CASSQATPTANYGYTF.

The chain combines TRBV12-3 or TRBV12-4 with TRBJ2-1, with D tentatively TRBD2 (5 bases). This CDR3 region has 15 residues. V gave up 8 bases and J gave up 0 bases, with 14 bases separating them. The DNA for the CDR3 is TGTGCCAGCCAACCCAATGCGGGCTCCTACAATGAGCAGTTCTTC. Its translation is CASQPNAGSYNEQFF.

V is TRBV20-1 and J is TRBJ2-7; perhaps TRBD2 as D (6 bases). Between the trimmed V and J ends, which lost 6 bases and 0 bases, there was a span of 15 bases. The germline V gene encodes CDR1 DFQATT and CDR2 SNEGSKA (reference sequence). The CDR3 contains 14 residues. This CDR3 is CSASEQDYSYEQYF. The CDR3 DNA is TGCAGTGCCAGTGAACAGGACTACTCCTACGAGCAGTACTTC.

In the case of this clonotype: Being one base from a much bigger clone, this may be a read error. This chain connects TRBV5-6 to TRBJ1-2; the D gene is possibly TRBD1 (5 bases). The CDR3 loop spans 13 amino acids. Germline CDR1 is SGHDT and CDR2 is YYEEEE. The chain's CDR3 is CASSVRQGDGYIF. The CDR3 DNA reads as TGTGCCAGCAGCGTGCGGCAGGGCGATGGCTACATCTTC.

The chain carries TRBV10-3 and TRBJ1-5; D is ambiguous. The CDR3 contains 15 residues. Between the trimmed V and J ends, which lost 3 bases and 1 base, there was a span of 10 bases. Germline loops: CDR1 ENHRY, CDR2 SYGVKD. CDR3 DNA: TGTGCCATCAGTGAAGGCCCCGCGAGCAATCAGCCCCAGCATTTT. Its protein is CAISEGPASNQPQHF.